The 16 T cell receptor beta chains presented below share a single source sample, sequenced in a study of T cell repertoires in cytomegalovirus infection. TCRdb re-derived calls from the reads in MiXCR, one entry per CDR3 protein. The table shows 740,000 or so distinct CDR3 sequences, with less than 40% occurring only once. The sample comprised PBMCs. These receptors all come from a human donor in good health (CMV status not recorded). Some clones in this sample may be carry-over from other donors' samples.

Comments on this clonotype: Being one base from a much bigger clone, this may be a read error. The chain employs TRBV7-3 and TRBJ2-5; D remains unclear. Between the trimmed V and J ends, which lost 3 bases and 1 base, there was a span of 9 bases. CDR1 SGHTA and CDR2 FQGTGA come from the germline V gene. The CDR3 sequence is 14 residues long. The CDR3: CASSFTHSQETQYF. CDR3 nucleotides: TGTGCCAGCAGCTTCACCCACAGCCAAGAGACCCAGTACTTC. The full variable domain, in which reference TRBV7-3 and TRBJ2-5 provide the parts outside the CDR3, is GAGVSQTPSNKVTEKGKYVELRCDPISGHTALYWYRQSLGQGPEFLIYFQGTGAADDSGLPNDRFFAVRPEGSVSTLKIQRTERGDSAVYLCASSFTHSQETQYFGPGTRLLVL.

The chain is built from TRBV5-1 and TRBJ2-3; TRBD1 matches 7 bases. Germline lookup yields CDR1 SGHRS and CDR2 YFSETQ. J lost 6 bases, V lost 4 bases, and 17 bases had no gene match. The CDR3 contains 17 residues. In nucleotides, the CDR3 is TGCGCCAGCAGCCTGTACAATGACAAGGGGGCCTTTGATACGCAGTATTTT. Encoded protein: CASSLYNDKGAFDTQYF.

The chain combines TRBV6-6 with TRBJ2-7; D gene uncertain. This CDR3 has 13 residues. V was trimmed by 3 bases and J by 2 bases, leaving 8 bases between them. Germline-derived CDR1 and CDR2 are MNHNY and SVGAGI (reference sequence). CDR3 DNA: TGTGCCAGCAGTTATAGTTTTACCTACGAGCAGTACTTC. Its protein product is CASSYSFTYEQYF.

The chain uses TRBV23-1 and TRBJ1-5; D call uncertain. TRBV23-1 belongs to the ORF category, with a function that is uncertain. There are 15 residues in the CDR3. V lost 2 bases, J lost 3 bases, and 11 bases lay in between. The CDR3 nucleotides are TGCGCCAGCAGTCAAAATGTCCGGGCCAATCAGCCCCAGCATTTT. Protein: CASSQNVRANQPQHF.

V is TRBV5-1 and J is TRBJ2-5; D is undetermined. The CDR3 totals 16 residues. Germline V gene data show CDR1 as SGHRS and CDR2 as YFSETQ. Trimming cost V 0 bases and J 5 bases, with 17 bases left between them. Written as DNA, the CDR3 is TGCGCCAGCAGCTTGGGGTCGGGCAGTATATCCGAGACCCAGTACTTC. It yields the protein CASSLGSGSISETQYF.

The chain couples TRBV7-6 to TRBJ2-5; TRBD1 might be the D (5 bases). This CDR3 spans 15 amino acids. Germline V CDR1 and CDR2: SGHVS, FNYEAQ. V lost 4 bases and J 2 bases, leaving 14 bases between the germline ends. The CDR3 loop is CASSYGRGPQETQYF. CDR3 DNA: TGTGCCAGCAGCTACGGAAGGGGTCCACAAGAGACCCAGTACTTC.

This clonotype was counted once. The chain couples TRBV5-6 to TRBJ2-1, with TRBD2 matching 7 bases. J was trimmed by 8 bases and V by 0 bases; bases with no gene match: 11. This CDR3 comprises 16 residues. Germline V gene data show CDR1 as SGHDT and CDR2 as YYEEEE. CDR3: CASSLAGAGAHDEQFF. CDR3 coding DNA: TGTGCCAGCAGCTTGGCCGGGGCGGGAGCTCACGATGAGCAGTTCTTC.

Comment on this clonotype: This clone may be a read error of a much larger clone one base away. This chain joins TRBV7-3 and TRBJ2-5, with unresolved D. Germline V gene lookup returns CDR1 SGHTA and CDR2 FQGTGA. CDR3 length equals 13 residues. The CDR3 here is CSSSPTIYETQYF. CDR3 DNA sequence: TGTTCCAGCAGCCCTACTATATATGAGACCCAGTACTTC.

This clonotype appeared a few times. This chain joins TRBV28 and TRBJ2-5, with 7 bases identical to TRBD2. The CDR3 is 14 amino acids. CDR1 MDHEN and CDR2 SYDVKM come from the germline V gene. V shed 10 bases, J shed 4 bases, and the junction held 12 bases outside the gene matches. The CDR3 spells CANAPGRAGETQYF. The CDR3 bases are TGTGCCAACGCACCAGGGAGGGCCGGAGAGACCCAGTACTTC. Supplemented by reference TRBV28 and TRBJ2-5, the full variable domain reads DVKVTQSSRYLVKRTGEKVFLECVQDMDHENMFWYRQDPGLGLRLIYFSYDVKMKEKGDIPEGYSVSREKKERFSLILESASTNQTSMYLCANAPGRAGETQYFGPGTRLLVL.

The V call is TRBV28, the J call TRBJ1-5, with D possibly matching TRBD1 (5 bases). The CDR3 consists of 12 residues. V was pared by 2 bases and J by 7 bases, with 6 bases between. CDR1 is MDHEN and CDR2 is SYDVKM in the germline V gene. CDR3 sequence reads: CASSLKGQPQHF. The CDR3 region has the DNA TGTGCCAGCAGTTTAAAGGGGCAGCCCCAGCATTTT.

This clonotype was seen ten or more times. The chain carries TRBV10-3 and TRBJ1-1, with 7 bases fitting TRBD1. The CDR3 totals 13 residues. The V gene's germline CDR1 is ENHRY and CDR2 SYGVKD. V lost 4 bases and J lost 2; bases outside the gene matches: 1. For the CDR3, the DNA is TGTGCCATCAGTGGGACAGGTAACACTGAAGCTTTCTTT. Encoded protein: CAISGTGNTEAFF.

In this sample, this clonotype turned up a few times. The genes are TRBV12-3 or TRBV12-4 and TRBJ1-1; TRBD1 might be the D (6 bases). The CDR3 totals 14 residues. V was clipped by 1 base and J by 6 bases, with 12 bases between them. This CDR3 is CASSLVIRGSEAFF. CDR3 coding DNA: TGTGCCAGCAGTTTAGTTATCAGGGGCTCTGAAGCTTTCTTT.

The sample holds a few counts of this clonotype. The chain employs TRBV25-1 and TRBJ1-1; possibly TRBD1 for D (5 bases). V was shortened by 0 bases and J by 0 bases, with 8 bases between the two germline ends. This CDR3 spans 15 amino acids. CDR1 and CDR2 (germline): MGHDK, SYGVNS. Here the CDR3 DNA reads TGTGCCAGCAGTGAATACCGGGGCATGAACACTGAAGCTTTCTTT. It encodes CASSEYRGMNTEAFF.

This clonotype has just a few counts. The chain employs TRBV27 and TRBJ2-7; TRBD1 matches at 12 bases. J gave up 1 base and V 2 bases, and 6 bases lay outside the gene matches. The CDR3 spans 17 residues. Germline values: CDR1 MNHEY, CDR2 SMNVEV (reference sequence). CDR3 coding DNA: TGTGCCAGCAGTTTAATGGGACAGGGGGCGCGGTCCTACGAGCAGTACTTC. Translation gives CASSLMGQGARSYEQYF.

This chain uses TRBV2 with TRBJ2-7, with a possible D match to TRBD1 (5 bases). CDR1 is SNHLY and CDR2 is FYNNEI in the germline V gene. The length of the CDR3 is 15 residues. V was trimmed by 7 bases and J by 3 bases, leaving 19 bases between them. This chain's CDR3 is CASTQGQGAFYEQYF. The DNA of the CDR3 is TGTGCCAGCACCCAAGGACAAGGGGCTTTCTACGAGCAGTACTTC.

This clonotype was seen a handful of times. CDR3 DNA: TGCAGTGCAAGGGACAGGGCAGGAGCCTACGAGCAGTACTTC. As protein: CSARDRAGAYEQYF. The chain joins TRBV20-1 to TRBJ2-7; 9 positions agree with TRBD1. CDR1 is DFQATT and CDR2 is SNEGSKA in the germline V gene (reference sequence). V lost 6 bases, J lost 2 bases, and 8 bases stayed unmatched. This CDR3 comprises 14 residues.